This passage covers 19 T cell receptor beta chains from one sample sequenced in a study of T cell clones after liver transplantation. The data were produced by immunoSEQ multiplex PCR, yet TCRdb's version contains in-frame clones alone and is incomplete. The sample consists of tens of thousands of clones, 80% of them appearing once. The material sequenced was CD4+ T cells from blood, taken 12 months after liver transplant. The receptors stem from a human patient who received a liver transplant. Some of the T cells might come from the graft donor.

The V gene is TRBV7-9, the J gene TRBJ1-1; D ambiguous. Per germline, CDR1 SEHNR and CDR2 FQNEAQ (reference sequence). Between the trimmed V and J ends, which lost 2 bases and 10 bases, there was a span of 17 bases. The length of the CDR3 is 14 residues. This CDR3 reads CASSLWVRDPGAFF. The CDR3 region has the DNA TGTGCCAGCAGCTTATGGGTAAGAGACCCGGGAGCTTTCTTT.

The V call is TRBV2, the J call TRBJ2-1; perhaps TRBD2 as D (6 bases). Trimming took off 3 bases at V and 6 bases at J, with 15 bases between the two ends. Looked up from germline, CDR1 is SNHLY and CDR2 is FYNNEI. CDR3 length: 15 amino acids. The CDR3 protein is CASSDLVTRLNEQFF. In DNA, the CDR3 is TGTGCCAGCAGTGACCTAGTGACTAGACTCAATGAGCAGTTCTTC.

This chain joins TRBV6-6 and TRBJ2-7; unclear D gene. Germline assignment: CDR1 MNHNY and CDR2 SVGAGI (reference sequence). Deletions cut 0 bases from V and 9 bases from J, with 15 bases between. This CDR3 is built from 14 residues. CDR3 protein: CASSYSTSAPGQYF. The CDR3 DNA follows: TGTGCCAGCAGTTACTCAACCTCGGCGCCTGGGCAGTACTTC.

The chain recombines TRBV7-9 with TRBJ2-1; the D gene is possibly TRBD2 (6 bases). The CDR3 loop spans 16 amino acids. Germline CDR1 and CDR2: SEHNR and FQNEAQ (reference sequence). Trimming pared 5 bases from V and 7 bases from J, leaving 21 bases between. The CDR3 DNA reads TGTGCCAGCAGCCTAAGTCAGCCAGGTGCGGGGAATGAGCAGTTCTTC. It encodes CASSLSQPGAGNEQFF.

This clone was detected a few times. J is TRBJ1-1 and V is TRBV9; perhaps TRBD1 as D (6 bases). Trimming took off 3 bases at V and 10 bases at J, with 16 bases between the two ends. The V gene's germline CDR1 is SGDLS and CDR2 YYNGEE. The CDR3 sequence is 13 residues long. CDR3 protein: CASSAGQGRGAFF. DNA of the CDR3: TGTGCCAGCAGCGCGGGACAAGGGAGGGGAGCTTTCTTT.

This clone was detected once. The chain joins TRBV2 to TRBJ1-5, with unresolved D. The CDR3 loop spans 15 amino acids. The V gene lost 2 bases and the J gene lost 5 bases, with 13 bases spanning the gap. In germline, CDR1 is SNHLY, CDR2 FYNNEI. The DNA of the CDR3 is TGTGCCAGCAGTGAAATTGGGCCAAGGGATCAGCCCCAGCATTTT. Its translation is CASSEIGPRDQPQHF.

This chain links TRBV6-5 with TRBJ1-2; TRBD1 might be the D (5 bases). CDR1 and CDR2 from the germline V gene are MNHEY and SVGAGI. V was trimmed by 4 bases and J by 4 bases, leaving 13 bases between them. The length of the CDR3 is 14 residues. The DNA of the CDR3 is TGTGCCAGCAGTTCACAATCAGGGTTCTATGGCTACACCTTC. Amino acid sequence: CASSSQSGFYGYTF.

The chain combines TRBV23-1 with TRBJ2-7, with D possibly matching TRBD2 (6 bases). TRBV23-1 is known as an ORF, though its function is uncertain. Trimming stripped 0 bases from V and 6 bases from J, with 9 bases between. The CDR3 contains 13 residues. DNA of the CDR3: TGCGCCAGCAGTCAATCGGGAGGAGCCGAGCAGTACTTC. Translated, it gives CASSQSGGAEQYF.

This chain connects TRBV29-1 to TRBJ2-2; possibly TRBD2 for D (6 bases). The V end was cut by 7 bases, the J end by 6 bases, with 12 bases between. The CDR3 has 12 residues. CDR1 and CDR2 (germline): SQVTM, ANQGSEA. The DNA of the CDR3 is TGCAGCGGGAGGGTTAATTCCGGGGAGCTGTTTTTT. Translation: CSGRVNSGELFF.

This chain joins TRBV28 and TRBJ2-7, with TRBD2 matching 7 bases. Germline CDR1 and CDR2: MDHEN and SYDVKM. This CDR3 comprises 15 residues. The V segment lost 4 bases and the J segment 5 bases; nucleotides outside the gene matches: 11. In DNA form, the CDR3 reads TGTGCCAGCAGTTCTCGACGGTGGACTAGGAACGAGCAGTACTTC. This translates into CASSSRRWTRNEQYF. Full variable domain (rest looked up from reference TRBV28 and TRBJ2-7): DVKVTQSSRYLVKRTGEKVFLECVQDMDHENMFWYRQDPGLGLRLIYFSYDVKMKEKGDIPEGYSVSREKKERFSLILESASTNQTSMYLCASSSRRWTRNEQYFGPGTRLTVT.

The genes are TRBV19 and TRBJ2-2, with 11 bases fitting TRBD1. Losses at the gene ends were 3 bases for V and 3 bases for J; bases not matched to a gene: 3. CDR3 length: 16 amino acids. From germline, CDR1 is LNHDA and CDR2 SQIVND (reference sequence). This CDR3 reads CASSMDRGLDTGELFF. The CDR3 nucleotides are TGTGCCAGTAGTATGGACAGGGGGCTCGACACCGGGGAGCTGTTTTTT.

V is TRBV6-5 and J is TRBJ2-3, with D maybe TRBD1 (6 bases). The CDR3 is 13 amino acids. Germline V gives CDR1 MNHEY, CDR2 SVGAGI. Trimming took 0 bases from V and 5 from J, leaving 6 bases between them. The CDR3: CASSYSGQDTQYF. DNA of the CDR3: TGTGCCAGCAGTTACTCGGGACAAGATACGCAGTATTTT.

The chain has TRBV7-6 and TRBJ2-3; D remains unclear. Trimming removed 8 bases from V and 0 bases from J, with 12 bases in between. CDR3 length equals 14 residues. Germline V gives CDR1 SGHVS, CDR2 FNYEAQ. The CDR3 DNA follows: TGTGCCAGCTCGCGTGGTCCTAGCACAGATACGCAGTATTTT. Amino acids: CASSRGPSTDTQYF.

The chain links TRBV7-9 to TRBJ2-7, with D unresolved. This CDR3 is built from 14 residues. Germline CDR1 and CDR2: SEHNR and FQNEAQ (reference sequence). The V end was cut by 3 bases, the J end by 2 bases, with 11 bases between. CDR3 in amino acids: CASSLLQPTYEQYF. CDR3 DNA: TGTGCCAGCAGCTTGCTCCAACCGACCTACGAGCAGTACTTC.

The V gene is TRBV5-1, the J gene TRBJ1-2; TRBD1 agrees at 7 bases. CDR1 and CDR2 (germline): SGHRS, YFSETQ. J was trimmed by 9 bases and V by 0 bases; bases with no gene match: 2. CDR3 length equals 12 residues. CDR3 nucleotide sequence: TGCGCCAGCAGCTTGGACAGGGGAAGCTACACCTTC. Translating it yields CASSLDRGSYTF.

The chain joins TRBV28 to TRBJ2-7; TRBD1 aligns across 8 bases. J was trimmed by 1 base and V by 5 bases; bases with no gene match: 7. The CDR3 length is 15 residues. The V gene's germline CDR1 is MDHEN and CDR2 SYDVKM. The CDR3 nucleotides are TGTGCCAGCAGTCTTCCGGGACAGGATTCCTACGAGCAGTACTTC. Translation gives CASSLPGQDSYEQYF.

The CDR3 coding sequence is TGTGCCAGCGCTGGGCTAAGCGGGAGCGTCGGCTATGAGCAGTTCTTC. It codes for CASAGLSGSVGYEQFF. V usage is TRBV27 and J usage is TRBJ2-1; 8 bases match TRBD2. Germline CDR1 reads MNHEY; CDR2 reads SMNVEV (reference sequence). The CDR3 is 16 residues long. With 8 bases clipped from V and 8 bases from J, the junction kept 17 bases outside the gene matches.

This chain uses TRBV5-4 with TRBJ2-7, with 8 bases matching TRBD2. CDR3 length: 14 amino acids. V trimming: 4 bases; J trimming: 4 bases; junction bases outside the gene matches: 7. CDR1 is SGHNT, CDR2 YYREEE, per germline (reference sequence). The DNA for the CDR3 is TGTGCCAGCAGCCCCGCCGGGGGGGGATACGAGCAGTACTTC. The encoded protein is CASSPAGGGYEQYF.

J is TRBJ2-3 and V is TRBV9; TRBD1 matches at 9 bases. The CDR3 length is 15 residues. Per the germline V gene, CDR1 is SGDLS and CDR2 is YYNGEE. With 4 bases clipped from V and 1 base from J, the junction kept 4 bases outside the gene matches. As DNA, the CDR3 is TGTGCCAGCAGCTGGACAGGGGCGGGCACAGATACGCAGTATTTT. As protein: CASSWTGAGTDTQYF.